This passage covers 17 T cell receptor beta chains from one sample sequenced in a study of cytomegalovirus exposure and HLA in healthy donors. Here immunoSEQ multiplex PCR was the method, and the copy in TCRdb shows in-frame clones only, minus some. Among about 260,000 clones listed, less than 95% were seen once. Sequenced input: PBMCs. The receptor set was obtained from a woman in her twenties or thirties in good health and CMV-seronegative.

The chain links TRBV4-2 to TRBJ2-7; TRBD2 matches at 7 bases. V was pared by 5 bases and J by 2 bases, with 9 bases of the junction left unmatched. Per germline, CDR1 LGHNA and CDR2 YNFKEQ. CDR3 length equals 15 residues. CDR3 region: CASSVLADATYEQYF. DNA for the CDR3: TGTGCCAGCAGCGTCCTAGCGGATGCCACCTACGAGCAGTACTTC.

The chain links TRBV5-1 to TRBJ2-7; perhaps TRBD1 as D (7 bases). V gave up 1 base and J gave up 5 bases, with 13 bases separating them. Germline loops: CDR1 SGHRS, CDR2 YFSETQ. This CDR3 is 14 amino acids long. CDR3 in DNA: TGCGCCAGCAGCTTGACGGCAGGGGGGAACGAGCAGTACTTC. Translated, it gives CASSLTAGGNEQYF. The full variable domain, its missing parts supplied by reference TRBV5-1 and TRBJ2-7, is KAGVTQTPRYLIKTRGQQVTLSCSPISGHRSVSWYQQTPGQGLQFLFEYFSETQRNKGNFPGRFSGRQFSNSRSEMNVSTLELGDSALYLCASSLTAGGNEQYFGPGTRLTVT.

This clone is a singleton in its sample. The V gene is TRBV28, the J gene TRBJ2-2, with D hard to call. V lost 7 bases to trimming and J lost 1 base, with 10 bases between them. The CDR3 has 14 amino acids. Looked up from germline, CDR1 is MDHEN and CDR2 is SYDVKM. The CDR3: CASTEVVNTGELFF. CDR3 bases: TGTGCCAGCACCGAGGTCGTGAACACCGGGGAGCTGTTTTTT.

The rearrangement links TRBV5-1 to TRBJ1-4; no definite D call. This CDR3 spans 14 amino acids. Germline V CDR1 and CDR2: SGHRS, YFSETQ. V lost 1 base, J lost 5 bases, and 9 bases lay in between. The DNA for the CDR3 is TGCGCCAGCAGCTTGTCTTGGGGAAATGAAAAACTGTTTTTT. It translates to CASSLSWGNEKLFF.

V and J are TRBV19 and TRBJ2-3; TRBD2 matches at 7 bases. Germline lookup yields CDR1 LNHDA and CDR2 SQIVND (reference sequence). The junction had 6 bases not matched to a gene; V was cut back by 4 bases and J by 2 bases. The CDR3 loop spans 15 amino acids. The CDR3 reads CASSNLAAHTDTQYF. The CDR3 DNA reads TGTGCCAGTAGTAACCTAGCGGCACACACAGATACGCAGTATTTT.

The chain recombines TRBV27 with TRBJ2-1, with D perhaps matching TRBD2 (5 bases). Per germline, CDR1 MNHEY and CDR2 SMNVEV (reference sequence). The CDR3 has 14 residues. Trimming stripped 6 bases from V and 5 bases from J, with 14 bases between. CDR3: CASSPRRGNNEQFF. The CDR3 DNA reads TGTGCCAGCAGCCCACGACGGGGTAACAATGAGCAGTTCTTC.

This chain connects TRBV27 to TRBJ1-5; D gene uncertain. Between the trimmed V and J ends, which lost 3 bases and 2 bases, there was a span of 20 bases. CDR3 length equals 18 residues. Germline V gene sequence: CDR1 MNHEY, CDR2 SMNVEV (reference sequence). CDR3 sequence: CASSFVLDKPPGNQPQHF. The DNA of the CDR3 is TGTGCCAGCAGTTTTGTGCTTGACAAGCCTCCGGGCAATCAGCCCCAGCATTTT.

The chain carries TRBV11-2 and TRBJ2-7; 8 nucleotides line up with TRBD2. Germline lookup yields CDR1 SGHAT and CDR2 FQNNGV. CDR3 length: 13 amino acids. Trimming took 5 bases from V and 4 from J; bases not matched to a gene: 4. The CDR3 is CASSAGGGYEQYF. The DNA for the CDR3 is TGTGCCAGCAGCGCGGGCGGGGGGTACGAGCAGTACTTC.

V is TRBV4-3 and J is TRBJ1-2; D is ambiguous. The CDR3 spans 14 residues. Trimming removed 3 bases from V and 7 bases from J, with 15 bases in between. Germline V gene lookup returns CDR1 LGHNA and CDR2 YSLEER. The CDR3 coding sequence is TGCGCCAGCAGCCAGTCGAACCGGGCCCCTGGCTACACCTTC. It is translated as CASSQSNRAPGYTF.

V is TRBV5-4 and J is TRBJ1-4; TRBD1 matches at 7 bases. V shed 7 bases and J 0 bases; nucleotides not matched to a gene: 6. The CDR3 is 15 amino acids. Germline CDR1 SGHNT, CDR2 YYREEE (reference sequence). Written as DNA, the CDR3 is TGTGCCAGCCGGGGGACAGACGCAACTAATGAAAAACTGTTTTTT. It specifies CASRGTDATNEKLFF.

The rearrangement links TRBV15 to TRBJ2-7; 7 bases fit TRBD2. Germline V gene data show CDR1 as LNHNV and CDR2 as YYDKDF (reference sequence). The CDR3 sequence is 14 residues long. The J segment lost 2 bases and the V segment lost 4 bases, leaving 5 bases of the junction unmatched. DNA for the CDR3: TGTGCCACCAGCAAAGGACTAGTCCCCTACGAGCAGTACTTC. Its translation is CATSKGLVPYEQYF.

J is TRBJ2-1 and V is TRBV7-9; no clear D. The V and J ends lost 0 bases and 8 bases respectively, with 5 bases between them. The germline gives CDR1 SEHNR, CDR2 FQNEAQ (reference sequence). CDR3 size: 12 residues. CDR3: CASSLAFDEQFF. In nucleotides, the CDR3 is TGTGCCAGCAGCTTAGCTTTCGATGAGCAGTTCTTC.

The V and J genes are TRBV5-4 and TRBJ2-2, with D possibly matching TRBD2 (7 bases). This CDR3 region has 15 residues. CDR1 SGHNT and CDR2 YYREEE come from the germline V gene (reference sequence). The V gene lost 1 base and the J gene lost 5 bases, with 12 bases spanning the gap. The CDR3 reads CASSLRGAQTGELFF. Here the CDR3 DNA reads TGTGCCAGCAGCTTGCGGGGGGCGCAAACCGGGGAGCTGTTTTTT.

CDR3 region: CASSQTGPSSYEQYF. In DNA form, the CDR3 reads TGTGCCAGCAGTCAGACCGGGCCGAGCTCCTACGAGCAGTACTTC. The chain employs TRBV28 and TRBJ2-7; D is unclear. The germline V gene has CDR1 MDHEN and CDR2 SYDVKM. Trimming took 5 bases from V and 0 from J, leaving 14 bases between them. This CDR3 spans 15 amino acids.

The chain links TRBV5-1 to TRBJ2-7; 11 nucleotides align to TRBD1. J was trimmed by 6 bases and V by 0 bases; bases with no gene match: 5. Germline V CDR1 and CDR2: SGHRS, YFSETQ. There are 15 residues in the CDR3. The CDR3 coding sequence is TGCGCCAGCAGCTTGGTGGGGACAGGGGGAGGCGAGCAGTACTTC. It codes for CASSLVGTGGGEQYF. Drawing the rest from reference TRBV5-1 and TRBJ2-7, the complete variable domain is KAGVTQTPRYLIKTRGQQVTLSCSPISGHRSVSWYQQTPGQGLQFLFEYFSETQRNKGNFPGRFSGRQFSNSRSEMNVSTLELGDSALYLCASSLVGTGGGEQYFGPGTRLTVT.

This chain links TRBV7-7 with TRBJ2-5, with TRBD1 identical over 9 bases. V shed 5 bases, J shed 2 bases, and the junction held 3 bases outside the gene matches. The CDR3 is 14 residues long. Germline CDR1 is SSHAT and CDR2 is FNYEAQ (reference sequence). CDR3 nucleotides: TGTGCCAGCAGCCAACAGGGGGCTCAAGAGACCCAGTACTTC. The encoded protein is CASSQQGAQETQYF.

As DNA, the CDR3 is TGTGCCAGCAGCCAAACCACTTTCACCGGGGAGCTGTTTTTT. As protein: CASSQTTFTGELFF. The chain has TRBV4-2 and TRBJ2-2; D remains ambiguous. The CDR3 sequence is 14 residues long. Germline assignment: CDR1 LGHNA and CDR2 YNFKEQ. Between the trimmed V and J ends, which lost 2 bases and 4 bases, there was a span of 8 bases.